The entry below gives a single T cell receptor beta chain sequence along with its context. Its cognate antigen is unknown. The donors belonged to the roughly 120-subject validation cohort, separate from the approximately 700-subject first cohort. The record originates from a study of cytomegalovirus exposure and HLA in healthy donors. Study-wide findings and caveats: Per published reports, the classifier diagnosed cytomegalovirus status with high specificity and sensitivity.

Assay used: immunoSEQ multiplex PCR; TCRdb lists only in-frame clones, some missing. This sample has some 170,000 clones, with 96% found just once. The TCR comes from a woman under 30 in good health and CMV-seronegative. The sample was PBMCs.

The DNA of the CDR3 is TGTGCCAGCAGTGAGGGCTTTTCCTACGAGCAGTACTTC. Protein product: CASSEGFSYEQYF. The V call is TRBV2, the J call TRBJ2-7, with D hard to call. The V gene's germline CDR1 is SNHLY and CDR2 FYNNEI. CDR3 length: 13 amino acids. Trimming shortened V by 3 bases and J by 1 base, and 7 bases separated the two germline ends.